The next 9 T cell receptor beta chains were all read from a single sample in a study of cytomegalovirus exposure and HLA in healthy donors. Clones were sequenced by immunoSEQ multiplex PCR, and TCRdb holds only the in-frame ones, with some missing. The data hold roughly 100,000 clones, with about 85% observed a single time. The sample taken for sequencing was PBMCs. These receptors came from a woman under 30 in good health and CMV-seropositive.

This clone has only one observation. The V and J genes are TRBV14 and TRBJ2-7; D perhaps matches TRBD1 (5 bases). CDR1 and CDR2 (germline): SGHDN, FVKESK. The CDR3 is 14 amino acids. Deletions cut 4 bases from V and 0 bases from J, with 10 bases between. The CDR3 sequence is CASSLLTASYEQYF. The DNA of the CDR3 is TGTGCCAGCAGCCTACTGACAGCCTCCTACGAGCAGTACTTC.

V and J are TRBV4-1 and TRBJ1-5; 7 bases match TRBD1. The germline V gene has CDR1 MGHRA and CDR2 YSYEKL. The CDR3 sequence is 15 residues long. Trimming at V came to 5 bases and at J to 3 bases, leaving 7 bases not matched to a gene. CDR3 amino acids: CASSSRDSFNQPQHF. The DNA of the CDR3 is TGCGCCAGCAGCTCCCGGGACAGCTTCAATCAGCCCCAGCATTTT.

This rearrangement joins TRBV2 to TRBJ2-5; TRBD2 matches 12 bases. J gave up 4 bases and V 7 bases, and 7 bases lay outside the gene matches. The CDR3 totals 15 residues. The germline CDR1 and CDR2 sequences are SNHLY and FYNNEI. The chain's CDR3 is CASTRTSGERETQYF. The CDR3 bases are TGTGCCAGCACGAGGACTAGCGGGGAACGAGAGACCCAGTACTTC.

CDR3 amino acids: CASSPYRTGTGNTIYF. The CDR3 DNA sequence: TGTGCCAGCAGTCCCTATAGGACAGGGACGGGTAACACCATATATTTT. The V gene is TRBV27, the J gene TRBJ1-3; 8 bases line up with TRBD1. This CDR3 is 16 amino acids long. V lost 5 bases and J lost 7; bases outside the gene matches: 13. Looked up from germline, CDR1 is MNHEY and CDR2 is SMNVEV (reference sequence).

The rearrangement links TRBV5-1 to TRBJ2-4; D may be TRBD2 (6 bases). Trimming left V 0 bases short and J 0 bases short, with 19 bases between. This CDR3 region has 19 residues. Looked up from germline, CDR1 is SGHRS and CDR2 is YFSETQ. The CDR3 here is CASSLGAGTTYPAKNIQYF. The CDR3 bases are TGCGCCAGCAGCTTGGGGGCGGGAACTACTTACCCAGCCAAAAACATTCAGTACTTC. The full variable domain, in which reference TRBV5-1 and TRBJ2-4 provide the parts outside the CDR3, is KAGVTQTPRYLIKTRGQQVTLSCSPISGHRSVSWYQQTPGQGLQFLFEYFSETQRNKGNFPGRFSGRQFSNSRSEMNVSTLELGDSALYLCASSLGAGTTYPAKNIQYFGAGTRLSVL.

V is TRBV9 and J is TRBJ1-3; 7 bases agree with TRBD1. Germline V gene lookup returns CDR1 SGDLS and CDR2 YYNGEE. CDR3 length: 18 amino acids. J lost 2 bases, V lost 3 bases, and 14 bases had no gene match. DNA for the CDR3: TGTGCCAGCAGCGGGACGACAGGGAGCGTACTAACTGGAAACACCATATATTTT. As protein: CASSGTTGSVLTGNTIYF. Using reference TRBV9 and TRBJ1-3 for the parts outside the CDR3, the full variable domain is DSGVTQTPKHLITATGQRVTLRCSPRSGDLSVYWYQQSLDQGLQFLIQYYNGEERAKGNILERFSAQQFPDLHSELNLSSLELGDSALYFCASSGTTGSVLTGNTIYFGEGSWLTVV.

This clone has only one observation. This rearrangement joins TRBV7-9 to TRBJ2-3, with D maybe TRBD2 (7 bases). The CDR3 loop spans 17 amino acids. Germline V CDR1 and CDR2: SEHNR, FQNEAQ (reference sequence). Trimming stripped 2 bases from V and 2 bases from J, with 17 bases between. The CDR3 DNA is TGTGCCAGCAGCTTAAGTGGAGGCGGGGGCCTCACAGATACGCAGTATTTT. Translation: CASSLSGGGGLTDTQYF.

A remark on this clone: The germline gene is not matched at one end of the junction; a read error may be the cause. The chain is built from TRBV7-7 and TRBJ1-3; possibly TRBD1 for D (5 bases). Germline CDR1 is SSHAT and CDR2 is FNYEAQ (reference sequence). This CDR3 has 15 amino acids. The CDR3 sequence is CASSQTVLSGNTIYF. As DNA, the CDR3 is TGTGCTAGCAGCCAGACAGTCCTCTCTGGAAACACCATATATTTT.

The rearrangement joins TRBV11-2 to TRBJ2-3; perhaps TRBD1 as D (5 bases). CDR3 length: 15 amino acids. Deletions cut 6 bases from V and 0 bases from J, with 13 bases between. The germline V gene has CDR1 SGHAT and CDR2 FQNNGV. Here the CDR3 reads CASRLQGASTDTQYF. The CDR3 DNA follows: TGTGCCAGCAGACTTCAGGGCGCGAGCACAGATACGCAGTATTTT. Based on the CDR3 plus reference TRBV11-2 and TRBJ2-3, the full variable domain is EAGVAQSPRYKIIEKRQSVAFWCNPISGHATLYWYQQILGQGPKLLIQFQNNGVVDDSQLPKDRFSAERLKGVDSTLKIQPAKLEDSAVYLCASRLQGASTDTQYFGPGTRLTVL.